The rows below give T cell receptor beta chains drawn from one sample of a study of T-cell reconstitution after alpha-beta-depleted transplantation in children. TCRdb itself ran the PCR reads through MiXCR, one entry per CDR3 protein. The sample lists a few hundred thousand distinct CDR3 sequences, around 27% occurring once. This material consisted of PBMCs, taken before TCRalphabeta/CD19-depleted stem cell transplant. These receptors originate from a boy younger than two with Wiskott-Aldrich syndrome, due to receive a stem cell transplant. CDR3s include the opening cysteine and the closing phenylalanine or tryptophan. A D gene is named only where the DNA matches it firmly. Clone size is stated in some rows and not others, as once, few, many or a class when expanded.

>TRBJ2-1|.|TRBD2|TRBV14
TGTGCCAGCAGCCCGGGACTAGCGGGGTGGGATGAGCAGTTCTTC
CASSPGLAGWDEQFF
>TRBJ2-3|.|.|TRBV27
TGTGCCAGCACCGACATCGGGGGGCTACATACGCAGTATTTT
CASTDIGGLHTQYF
>TRBJ1-1|.|.|TRBV28
TGTGCCATCCGGACGGAGAACACTGAAGCTTTCTTT
CAIRTENTEAFF
>TRBJ2-7|.|.|TRBV20-1
TGCAGTGCTAGTGCATCGCTGGCTTACGAGCAGTACTTC
CSASASLAYEQYF
>TRBJ2-1|.|TRBD2|TRBV24-1
TGTGCCACCAGTGATTCAAGACTAGCGGGTAATGAGCAGTTCTTC
CATSDSRLAGNEQFF
>TRBJ1-2|.|TRBD1|TRBV7-2
TGTGCCAGCAGCTTGATTGGACAGGGGTATGGCTACACCTTC
CASSLIGQGYGYTF
>TRBJ1-1|.|TRBD1|TRBV5-1
TGCGCCAGCAGCTGGTTCAGGGGGGAAGACACTGAAGCTTTCTTT
CASSWFRGEDTEAFF
>TRBJ2-5|.|.|TRBV12-3/TRBV12-4
TGTGCCAGCAACTGGGGGACATCGGGACAAGAGACCCAGTACTTC
CASNWGTSGQETQYF
>TRBJ1-6|few|.|TRBV20-1
TGCAGTGCTAGGGAAACCGAACTAGTGGATAATTCACCCCTCCACTTT
CSARETELVDNSPLHF
>TRBJ1-1|.|.|TRBV12-3/TRBV12-4
TGTGCCAGCAGTTTAAGACGCACAGGGAGGTCAGCTGAAGCTTTCTTT
CASSLRRTGRSAEAFF
>TRBJ2-2|few|TRBD1|TRBV6-5
TGTGCCAGCATTACGACAGGGGGCAGGGGGGAGCTGTTTTTT
CASITTGGRGELFF
>TRBJ2-2|.|.|TRBV6-1
TGTGCCGGCAGACTATCGGAAAACACCGGGGAGCTGTTTTTT
CAGRLSENTGELFF
>TRBJ2-3|few|.|TRBV5-1
TGCGCCAGCAGCTTCGGCGGGATTAGCACAGATACGCAGTATTTT
CASSFGGISTDTQYF
>TRBJ2-3|.|TRBD2|TRBV18
TGTGCCAGCTCACTTAGCGGGAGCCCCACAGATACGCAGTATTTT
CASSLSGSPTDTQYF
>TRBJ2-1|.|.|TRBV20-1
TGCAGTGCTAGGAGGGGTAAGAGCTCCTACAATGAGCAGTTCTTC
CSARRGKSSYNEQFF
>TRBJ2-3|few|TRBD1|TRBV7-9
TGTGCCAGCAGCACAAGAGGACAGGGTGCAGATACGCAGTATTTT
CASSTRGQGADTQYF
>TRBJ2-3|few|.|TRBV10-3
TGTGCCATCAGCGACAGGTCCACAGATACGCAGTATTTT
CAISDRSTDTQYF
>TRBJ2-7|.|.|TRBV20-1
TGCAGTGCTAGAAGGGGGGTTGACGAGCAGTACTTC
CSARRGVDEQYF